This T cell receptor beta chain was captured by sequencing in a study of CD8 T cells in ankylosing spondylitis. Study results and caveats: Made up of 7 to 9 highly homologous variants, a TCR beta motif appeared characteristic of ankylosing spondylitis blood. Disease-associated clones were CD8+ and fairly uncommon in peripheral blood. Past studies reported some motif variants in reactive arthritis synovial fluid and blood.

CDR3 length: 14 amino acids. From germline, CDR1 is SGHKS and CDR2 YYEKEE (reference sequence). The V end was cut by 1 base, the J end by 0 bases, with 5 bases between. The authors made TCR beta libraries by quantitative 5'-RACE with molecular barcodes. In TCRdb, the 5' RACE reads were re-called with MiXCR into one record per CDR3 protein. In the table there are hundreds of thousands of distinct CDR3 sequences, 12% of which are singletons. This clonotype was observed a handful of times. What it binds is unknown. This receptor was obtained from a male donor with ankylosing spondylitis. Sequenced sample: blood, either unsorted or a sorted T cell fraction (not recorded which). V and J are TRBV5-5 and TRBJ2-1, with no clear D. In nucleotides, the CDR3 is TGTGCCAGCAGCTTGAAGGGCTCCTACAATGAGCAGTTCTTC. Translated, it gives CASSLKGSYNEQFF.